One sample yielded the 20 T cell receptor beta chains listed below, sequenced in a study of shared clonotypes between healthy human individuals. Sequenced by immunoSEQ multiplex PCR; TCRdb stores in-frame clones only, minus some. The repertoire holds roughly 2.4 million clones, with almost 96% as singletons. Sample: naive CD4+ T cells sorted from blood. Subset denoted: CD45RA+ positively selected. The receptors derive from a man between 18 and 29 years old in good health.

This chain connects TRBV6-5 to TRBJ1-6; no clear D. The germline V gene encodes CDR1 MNHEY and CDR2 SVGAGI. Trimming left V 6 bases short and J 5 bases short, with 11 bases between. This CDR3 is built from 14 residues. In nucleotides, the CDR3 is TGTGCCAGCAGAGGACCGTCGGATAATTCACCCCTCCACTTT. Protein: CASRGPSDNSPLHF.

The gene calls are TRBV7-9 and TRBJ2-7; D not resolved. CDR1 is SEHNR and CDR2 is FQNEAQ in the germline V gene (reference sequence). Between the trimmed V and J ends, which lost 0 bases and 3 bases, there was a span of 12 bases. The CDR3 covers 15 residues. Here the CDR3 reads CASSLASARIYEQYF. DNA for the CDR3: TGTGCCAGCAGCTTAGCATCGGCTAGAATCTACGAGCAGTACTTC.

In regard to this clone: In the same sample, other DNA sequences code for this CDR3. This chain joins TRBV5-1 and TRBJ2-5; D tentatively fits TRBD1 or TRBD2 (5 bases each). The ends were cut back, 0 bases at V and 5 bases at J, with 14 bases in the middle. Germline V CDR1 and CDR2: SGHRS, YFSETQ. This CDR3 contains 15 residues. In DNA, the CDR3 is TGCGCCAGCAGCTTGGGAAGGGGACCACAGGAGACCCAGTACTTC. It translates to CASSLGRGPQETQYF.

V and J are TRBV7-2 and TRBJ2-1; 10 bases agree with TRBD2. Trimming removed 7 bases from V and 8 bases from J; junction bases left unmatched: 11. Germline CDR1 reads SGHTA; CDR2 reads FQGNSA. The CDR3 has 15 residues. The CDR3 DNA reads TGTGCCAGCACCTTGGGCCTAGCGGGAGTGGATGAGCAGTTCTTC. It codes for CASTLGLAGVDEQFF.

A word on this clone: This sample includes further DNA sequences coding for the same CDR3. The V call is TRBV10-1, the J call TRBJ2-3, with D maybe TRBD1 (5 bases). CDR1 is WNHNN, CDR2 SYGVQD, per germline (reference sequence). V lost 4 bases to trimming and J lost 3 bases, with 8 bases between them. The CDR3 has 13 amino acids. The CDR3 DNA reads TGCGCCAGCAGTGCCTCAGGGACAGATACGCAGTATTTT. This translates into CASSASGTDTQYF.

V is TRBV6-4 and J is TRBJ1-5; tentative D call: TRBD1 (5 bases). V was pared by 8 bases and J by 3 bases, with 14 bases between. Per germline, CDR1 MRHNA and CDR2 SNTAGT. This CDR3 contains 14 residues. CDR3 DNA sequence: TGTGCCAGCCGGAGGGGTAAAGTCAATCAGCCCCAGCATTTT. Protein sequence: CASRRGKVNQPQHF.

As DNA, the CDR3 is TGCGCCAGCAGCCGAACCGGGACTAGCGGGAGTGTGGGCGAGCAGTACTTC. Translation: CASSRTGTSGSVGEQYF. J is TRBJ2-7 and V is TRBV4-1; 14 positions agree with TRBD2. The CDR3 consists of 17 residues. The J segment lost 6 bases and the V segment lost 4 bases, leaving 11 bases of the junction unmatched. The germline V gene encodes CDR1 MGHRA and CDR2 YSYEKL.

The chain carries TRBV5-1 and TRBJ2-5; TRBD1 aligns across 12 bases. The trim removed 0 bases at V and 1 base at J, leaving 13 bases unmatched. This CDR3 spans 20 amino acids. CDR1 is SGHRS, CDR2 YFSETQ, per germline. Here the CDR3 DNA reads TGCGCCAGCAGCTTGGAAGACCCGGGACAGGGGGCTCCCCGCCAAGAGACCCAGTACTTC. This sequence encodes CASSLEDPGQGAPRQETQYF.

This rearrangement joins TRBV27 to TRBJ2-5, with 9 bases matching TRBD1. The CDR3 contains 15 residues. Per germline, CDR1 MNHEY and CDR2 SMNVEV (reference sequence). Trimming at V came to 5 bases and at J to 12 bases, leaving 16 bases not matched to a gene. CDR3 sequence (DNA): TGTGCCAGCAGTCCAATACAGGGACAGGGCCGCCGAGAGTACTTC. Residues: CASSPIQGQGRREYF.

As concerns this clone: The sample has other DNA sequences that encode this CDR3 too. The chain combines TRBV20-1 with TRBJ2-7; D not certain. The CDR3 is 11 residues long. Germline V CDR1 and CDR2: DFQATT, SNEGSKA (reference sequence). V dropped 6 bases and J dropped 0 bases, with 6 bases sitting between them. Written as DNA, the CDR3 is TGCAGTGCCCTAAGCTCCTACGAGCAGTACTTC. Protein sequence: CSALSSYEQYF.

The V gene is TRBV5-5, the J gene TRBJ2-6, with D uncertain. Germline V gene data show CDR1 as SGHKS and CDR2 as YYEKEE (reference sequence). The ends were cut back, 3 bases at V and 4 bases at J, with 11 bases in the middle. This CDR3 spans 15 amino acids. In DNA form, the CDR3 reads TGTGCCAGCAGCTATAAAGACTCCGGGGCCAACGTCCTGACTTTC. Protein sequence: CASSYKDSGANVLTF. The entire variable domain, with the rest obtained from reference TRBV5-5 and TRBJ2-6, is as follows: DAGVTQSPTHLIKTRGQQVTLRCSPISGHKSVSWYQQVLGQGPQFIFQYYEKEERGRGNFPDRFSARQFPNYSSELNVNALLLGDSALYLCASSYKDSGANVLTFGAGSRLTVL.

J is TRBJ1-1 and V is TRBV18; possible D gene TRBD1, 6 bases. CDR3 length: 16 amino acids. The germline gives CDR1 KGHSH, CDR2 LQKENI. Trimming pared 2 bases from V and 0 bases from J, leaving 13 bases between. The CDR3 sequence is CASSPYGGGMNTEAFF. The CDR3 coding sequence is TGTGCCAGCTCACCATACGGCGGGGGCATGAACACTGAAGCTTTCTTT. Together with reference TRBV18 and TRBJ1-1, the CDR3 gives the full variable domain: NAGVMQNPRHLVRRRGQEARLRCSPMKGHSHVYWYRQLPEEGLKFMVYLQKENIIDESGMPKERFSAEFPKEGPSILRIQQVVRGDSAAYFCASSPYGGGMNTEAFFGQGTRLTVV.

V gene TRBV28 combines with J gene TRBJ1-2, with D maybe TRBD1 (6 bases). The CDR3 contains 15 residues. Trimming took off 7 bases at V and 5 bases at J, with 20 bases between the two ends. Germline assignment: CDR1 MDHEN and CDR2 SYDVKM. The CDR3 DNA sequence: TGTGCCAGCACAGATTACAGGGCTCCTTATTATGGCTACACCTTC. Translating gives CASTDYRAPYYGYTF.

The CDR3: CASSRKGLSGREGDTQYF. CDR3 DNA: TGTGCCAGCTCACGAAAAGGACTCAGCGGGAGGGAGGGAGATACGCAGTATTTT. The chain employs TRBV18 and TRBJ2-3; 10 nucleotides line up with TRBD2. The germline V gene has CDR1 KGHSH and CDR2 LQKENI. The CDR3 length is 18 residues. The junction had 15 bases not matched to a gene; V was cut back by 4 bases and J by 5 bases.

The chain joins TRBV10-3 to TRBJ1-2, with 7 bases fitting TRBD1. Looked up from germline, CDR1 is ENHRY and CDR2 is SYGVKD. The CDR3 runs 13 residues. V lost 4 bases to trimming and J lost 7 bases; unmatched junction nucleotides: 6. In DNA, the CDR3 is TGTGCCATCAGTGGGGACAGTAGAAGTGGCTACACCTTC. This sequence encodes CAISGDSRSGYTF.

CDR3 nucleotides: TGTGCCACCAACTTTCAGGAGAACTATGGCTACACCTTC. Protein product: CATNFQENYGYTF. The J gene is TRBJ1-2, the V gene TRBV10-3; D is unclear. The CDR3 spans 13 residues. The V gene lost 10 bases and the J gene lost 2 bases, with 14 bases spanning the gap. Per the germline V gene, CDR1 is ENHRY and CDR2 is SYGVKD.

For this clone: Other DNA sequences from this sample encode an identical CDR3 as well. The genes are TRBV20-1 and TRBJ2-1; no firm D call. V lost 1 base, J lost 5 bases, and 3 bases lay in between. The CDR3 is 11 residues long. From germline, CDR1 is DFQATT and CDR2 SNEGSKA (reference sequence). This CDR3 is CSARGDNEQFF. The CDR3 DNA sequence: TGCAGTGCTAGAGGGGACAATGAGCAGTTCTTC.

A remark on this clone: This sample also contains other DNA sequences that code for the same CDR3. The chain uses TRBV7-2 and TRBJ2-7, with TRBD2 matching over 8 bases. V lost 1 base to trimming and J lost 0 bases; unmatched junction nucleotides: 2. CDR1 and CDR2 (germline): SGHTA, FQGNSA. The CDR3 is 15 residues long. CDR3 amino acids: CASSLVGTSSYEQYF. CDR3 sequence (DNA): TGTGCCAGCAGCTTAGTAGGGACTAGCTCCTACGAGCAGTACTTC.

The rearrangement links TRBV27 to TRBJ2-2, with 8 bases matching TRBD2. The ends lost 10 bases at V and 3 bases at J; junction bases unmatched: 4. The CDR3 spans 13 residues. Germline CDR1 and CDR2: MNHEY and SMNVEV (reference sequence). Here the CDR3 reads CAIGGGYTGELFF. The CDR3, as DNA: TGTGCCATCGGCGGGGGGTACACCGGGGAGCTGTTTTTT.

The J gene is TRBJ1-2, the V gene TRBV30; TRBD1 is a possible D gene (5 bases). Germline V gives CDR1 GTSNPN, CDR2 SVGIG (reference sequence). The CDR3 consists of 14 residues. The ends were cut back, 4 bases at V and 4 bases at J, with 16 bases in the middle. This CDR3 is CAWTPVGGGYGYTF. The CDR3, as DNA: TGTGCCTGGACCCCGGTGGGGGGAGGCTATGGCTACACCTTC.